Listed here are 9 T cell receptor beta chains from one sample, sequenced in a study of control samples from healthy donors and cancer patients (dated by TCRdb to the early 2020s). Library preparation used the immunoSEQ multiplex PCR assay. The table was pulled from immuneACCESS by TCRdb, which kept in-frame rearrangements only. Such tables lose some clones; where checked, under half of the loss comes from unresolved V genes, and the rest has no known cause. Within this sample are some 57,000 clones, with roughly 96% of them counted one time only. Together, the top ten hold about 1.9% of the sample. Sequencing used blood. Every receptor here comes from a woman under 40 in good health.

The chain combines TRBV5-4 with TRBJ2-1; 8 nucleotides agree with TRBD2. CDR3 size: 14 residues. Germline CDR1 SGHNT, CDR2 YYREEE (reference sequence). The V and J ends lost 0 bases and 10 bases, in that order; junction bases with no gene match: 6. The CDR3 reads CASSLAAGVREQFF. The DNA for the CDR3 is TGTGCCAGCAGCTTGGCAGCGGGAGTAAGAGAGCAGTTCTTC. The variable domain in full, with the rest retrieved from reference TRBV5-4 and TRBJ2-1, is ETGVTQSPTHLIKTRGQQVTLRCSSQSGHNTVSWYQQALGQGPQFIFQYYREEENGRGNFPPRFSGLQFPNYSSELNVNALELDDSALYLCASSLAAGVREQFFGPGTRLTVL.

The V call is TRBV19, the J call TRBJ2-2; 9 nucleotides agree with TRBD1. The CDR3 runs 17 residues. The V segment lost 4 bases and the J segment 7 bases; nucleotides outside the gene matches: 13. Germline lookup yields CDR1 LNHDA and CDR2 SQIVND (reference sequence). In nucleotides, the CDR3 is TGTGCCAGTAGTACCTCCGGGACAGGGTCGTTCGGCGGGGAGCTGTTTTTT. As protein: CASSTSGTGSFGGELFF.

The genes are TRBV29-1 and TRBJ2-7, with no clear D. With 4 bases removed from V and 2 bases from J, the gap between germline ends came to 9 bases. CDR1 and CDR2 from the germline V gene are SQVTM and ANQGSEA. The CDR3 is 12 amino acids. The chain's CDR3 is CSVATETYEQYF. For the CDR3, the DNA is TGCAGCGTTGCAACAGAAACCTACGAGCAGTACTTC.

This chain links TRBV6-1 with TRBJ1-6, with TRBD1 matching over 7 bases. There are 16 residues in the CDR3. V lost 2 bases to trimming and J lost 4 bases; unmatched junction nucleotides: 5. Germline-derived CDR1 and CDR2 are MNHNS and SASEGT. The CDR3 bases are TGTGCCAGCAGTGAATTCGGGACAGAATATAATTCACCCCTCCACTTT. Its translation is CASSEFGTEYNSPLHF.

The chain employs TRBV10-3 and TRBJ2-3; 9 bases fit TRBD2. This CDR3 spans 18 amino acids. V lost 0 bases, J lost 2 bases, and 9 bases stayed unmatched. Germline-derived CDR1 and CDR2 are ENHRY and SYGVKD. Written as DNA, the CDR3 is TGTGCCATCAGTGAGTCGAGAGGGGTAGCGGGAGTCACAGATACGCAGTATTTT. Translating it yields CAISESRGVAGVTDTQYF.

The chain uses TRBV11-2 and TRBJ2-1; D is unclear. V was trimmed by 5 bases and J by 8 bases, leaving 7 bases between them. This CDR3 comprises 11 residues. Germline V gene sequence: CDR1 SGHAT, CDR2 FQNNGV. Written as DNA, the CDR3 is TGTGCCAGCAGCGTAACCGATGAGCAGTTCTTC. This codes for CASSVTDEQFF.

The rearrangement links TRBV4-1 to TRBJ2-1, with 8 positions matching TRBD1. Germline V gene lookup returns CDR1 MGHRA and CDR2 YSYEKL. This CDR3 is 13 amino acids long. V trimming: 10 bases; J trimming: 7 bases; junction bases outside the gene matches: 9. Here the CDR3 reads CATSTGDTNEQFF. In DNA, the CDR3 is TGCGCCACCTCGACAGGGGACACAAATGAGCAGTTCTTC.

CDR3 nucleotide sequence: TGCAGCGTTGAAGGGCATTCCTACGAGCAGTACTTC. The encoded protein is CSVEGHSYEQYF. V usage is TRBV29-1 and J usage is TRBJ2-7; no definite D call. The CDR3 runs to 12 residues. Germline V lookup: CDR1 SQVTM, CDR2 ANQGSEA. The germline V and J ends were trimmed by 1 base and 1 base, with 5 bases remaining between them.

V usage is TRBV15 and J usage is TRBJ2-7; D possibly corresponds to TRBD2 (5 bases). The CDR3 is 13 residues long. Trimming cost V 6 bases and J 0 bases, with 9 bases left between them. Germline V gene sequence: CDR1 LNHNV, CDR2 YYDKDF (reference sequence). CDR3 sequence: CATSNRDSYEQYF. The DNA of the CDR3 is TGTGCCACCAGTAATCGGGACTCCTACGAGCAGTACTTC.